A selection of T cell receptor beta chains follows, all from one sample in a study of identifying expanded T cells in peripheral blood. This table comes from immunoSEQ multiplex PCR, and its TCRdb copy is limited to in-frame clones, with some not included. The sample holds about 100,000 clones, 88% seen once. The sequenced sample consisted of blood. All receptors come from a person aged 18 to 75 in good health. The CDR3 runs from the conserved cysteine through the conserved F or W. D genes are given only for firm matches. A row's size may be missing; if present it is once, few, many or a size class.

size	J	V	D	CDR3	DNA
.	TRBJ2-7	TRBV29-1	.	CSGSVGNEQYF	TGCAGCGGGAGCGTGGGGAACGAGCAGTACTTC
once	TRBJ1-1	TRBV19	TRBD1	CASKTGQGNTEAFF	TGTGCCAGTAAGACGGGACAGGGTAACACTGAAGCTTTCTTT
.	TRBJ2-1	TRBV15	.	CATSRDLNEQFF	TGTGCCACCAGCAGAGATCTTAATGAGCAGTTCTTC
once	TRBJ2-1	TRBV19	.	CASSINLYSYNEQFF	TGTGCCAGTAGTATAAACCTCTACTCCTACAATGAGCAGTTCTTC
few	TRBJ2-3	TRBV19	TRBD2	CASTSGLARTDTQYF	TGTGCCAGTACCTCGGGACTAGCTAGGACAGATACGCAGTATTTT
.	TRBJ1-5	TRBV19	.	CASSIRTDLNQPQHF	TGTGCCAGTAGTATCCGGACAGACCTCAATCAGCCCCAGCATTTT
.	TRBJ2-6	TRBV13	TRBD1	CASSLTGTGANVLTF	TGTGCCAGCAGCTTGACAGGGACTGGGGCCAACGTCCTGACTTTC
.	TRBJ1-6	TRBV2	.	CASRGVEGVGSPLHF	TGTGCCAGCAGGGGGGTTGAGGGGGTTGGTTCACCCCTCCACTTT
.	TRBJ2-2	TRBV27	TRBD2	CASSLRPSGSAGELFF	TGTGCCAGCAGTTTACGTCCTAGCGGGAGTGCCGGGGAGCTGTTTTTT
.	TRBJ1-5	TRBV6-1	.	CASIRGWGGNQPQHF	TGTGCCAGCATTCGGGGTTGGGGCGGCAATCAGCCCCAGCATTTT
.	TRBJ2-7	TRBV5-1	TRBD2	CASSLGTSGRVYEQYF	TGCGCCAGCAGCTTGGGGACTAGCGGGAGAGTCTACGAGCAGTACTTC
.	TRBJ1-4	TRBV4-1	.	CASSLERASSNEKLFF	TGCGCCAGCAGCCTTGAGAGGGCCAGCTCTAATGAAAAACTGTTTTTT
.	TRBJ2-7	TRBV18	.	CASSPDLPGYYEQYF	TGTGCCAGCTCACCCGATCTGCCCGGGTACTACGAGCAGTACTTC
.	TRBJ1-3	TRBV18	.	CASSPRAGSAGNTIYF	TGTGCCAGCTCACCACGGGCAGGTTCGGCAGGAAACACCATATATTTT
.	TRBJ2-2	TRBV4-2	.	CASSQVGGMLNTGELFF	TGTGCCAGCAGCCAAGTTGGGGGAATGTTGAACACCGGGGAGCTGTTTTTT
.	TRBJ2-2	TRBV27	.	CASISRVQPGNTGELFF	TGTGCCAGCATATCTAGGGTCCAGCCCGGGAACACCGGGGAGCTGTTTTTT
.	TRBJ1-2	TRBV13	TRBD1	CASSGDRAPNYGYTF	TGTGCCAGCAGCGGTGACAGGGCCCCTAACTATGGCTACACCTTC
.	TRBJ2-1	TRBV9	.	CASSVGTPRQTPPNEQFF	TGTGCCAGCAGCGTAGGGACACCCAGACAGACACCCCCCAATGAGCAGTTCTTC
.	TRBJ2-7	TRBV10-3	.	CAISENERVASYEQYF	TGTGCCATCAGTGAGAATGAAAGGGTCGCCTCCTACGAGCAGTACTTC
.	TRBJ2-3	TRBV9	TRBD2	CASSAKEGTSAQYF	TGTGCCAGCAGCGCGAAGGAAGGGACTAGCGCCCAGTATTTT
few	TRBJ2-6	TRBV6-6	.	CASTRESGANVLTF	TGTGCCAGCACTAGGGAGTCTGGGGCCAACGTCCTGACTTTC
.	TRBJ1-5	TRBV19	.	CASRANGQFQSNQPQHF	TGTGCCAGTAGGGCAAATGGACAATTTCAAAGCAATCAGCCCCAGCATTTT
.	TRBJ1-2	TRBV19	.	CASSIGVDYGYTF	TGTGCCAGTAGTATAGGGGTCGACTATGGCTACACCTTC
once	TRBJ2-1	TRBV2	.	CASSEQVGFEQFF	TGTGCCAGCAGTGAACAGGTCGGTTTTGAGCAGTTCTTC
.	TRBJ1-2	TRBV5-6	TRBD1	CASSTRQGGTYGYTF	TGTGCCAGCAGCACCCGACAGGGGGGGACCTATGGCTACACCTTC
once	TRBJ1-2	TRBV11-2	TRBD1	CASSSWDRGRGYTF	TGTGCCAGCAGCTCCTGGGACAGGGGTCGGGGCTACACCTTC
.	TRBJ2-1	TRBV9	.	CASSETGNHEQFF	TGTGCCAGCAGCGAGACAGGTAACCATGAGCAGTTCTTC
.	TRBJ2-5	TRBV29-1	.	CSGGTEYQETQYF	TGCAGCGGGGGCACCGAGTACCAAGAGACCCAGTACTTC
.	TRBJ1-2	TRBV18	.	CASSPPPGNFYGYTF	TGTGCCAGCTCACCACCCCCCGGAAACTTCTATGGCTACACCTTC
.	TRBJ1-5	TRBV27	.	CASSLGGSNQPQHF	TGTGCCAGCAGTTTAGGGGGCAGCAATCAGCCCCAGCATTTT
.	TRBJ1-5	TRBV6-1	.	CASSGLTGTPGQPQHF	TGTGCCAGCAGTGGATTAACCGGGACCCCCGGTCAGCCCCAGCATTTT
.	TRBJ1-1	TRBV4-3	.	CASSHTGGENTEAFF	TGCGCCAGCAGCCACACAGGAGGGGAGAACACTGAAGCTTTCTTT
.	TRBJ2-3	TRBV4-1	.	CASSQEGGRVTDTQYF	TGCGCCAGCAGCCAAGAGGGGGGCAGGGTCACAGATACGCAGTATTTT
.	TRBJ2-7	TRBV29-1	.	CSVAPDSSYEQYF	TGCAGCGTTGCCCCGGACAGCTCCTACGAGCAGTACTTC
.	TRBJ1-1	TRBV18	.	CASSLTRFTEAFF	TGTGCCAGCTCACTTACCCGTTTCACTGAAGCTTTCTTT
once	TRBJ2-7	TRBV18	.	CASSPDRLRDEQYF	TGTGCCAGCTCACCCGACAGACTTCGCGACGAGCAGTACTTC
.	TRBJ1-2	TRBV7-2	TRBD1	CASSLGGGTGNYGYTF	TGTGCCAGCAGCTTAGGAGGGGGGACAGGGAACTATGGCTACACCTTC
.	TRBJ2-7	TRBV27	.	CASSLTGSKPYEQYF	TGTGCCAGCAGTCTAACGGGTTCTAAACCCTACGAGCAGTACTTC
.	TRBJ1-3	TRBV2	.	CASTPEGYGNTIYF	TGTGCCAGCACTCCAGAAGGGTATGGAAACACCATATATTTT
.	TRBJ1-2	TRBV5-6	.	CASGQSRGTWNYGYTF	TGTGCCAGCGGACAATCACGGGGGACCTGGAACTATGGCTACACCTTC
.	TRBJ1-4	TRBV2	.	CASSEALGEKLFF	TGTGCCAGCAGTGAAGCGCTGGGGGAAAAACTGTTTTTT
once	TRBJ1-5	TRBV27	.	CASSFEGMRNQPQHF	TGTGCCAGCAGTTTTGAGGGAATGCGCAATCAGCCCCAGCATTTT
.	TRBJ1-5	TRBV10-3	TRBD1	CAISLDRDSNQPQHF	TGTGCCATCAGCTTAGACAGGGATAGCAATCAGCCCCAGCATTTT
.	TRBJ1-3	TRBV6-5	.	CASSSNTVAGNTIYF	TGTGCCAGCAGTTCTAACACGGTGGCGGGAAACACCATATATTTT
.	TRBJ1-2	TRBV14	TRBD1	CASSQDRTGRTSGYTF	TGTGCCAGCAGCCAAGACCGGACAGGGAGGACTAGTGGCTACACCTTC
.	TRBJ2-2	TRBV2	.	CASVSDAAPGELFF	TGTGCCAGCGTCTCTGACGCTGCCCCCGGGGAGCTGTTTTTT
few	TRBJ1-6	TRBV4-1	TRBD1	CASSRKEGQGLDNSPLHF	TGCGCCAGCAGCCGTAAAGAGGGACAGGGCCTAGATAATTCACCCCTCCACTTT
.	TRBJ1-5	TRBV6-1	.	CASIKTLNQPQHF	TGTGCCAGCATTAAGACACTTAATCAGCCCCAGCATTTT
.	TRBJ1-5	TRBV30	.	CAWSLPNQPQHF	TGTGCCTGGAGCCTCCCAAATCAGCCCCAGCATTTT
.	TRBJ2-7	TRBV2	TRBD2	CASRKGLAGGRDYEQYF	TGTGCCAGCAGGAAAGGACTAGCGGGGGGGCGGGACTACGAGCAGTACTTC
.	TRBJ1-3	TRBV5-1	TRBD1	CASSLGFGTGDTIYF	TGCGCCAGCAGCTTGGGCTTCGGGACAGGGGATACCATATATTTT
.	TRBJ1-2	TRBV5-1	TRBD1	CASSLNRPGQGSNYGYTF	TGCGCCAGCAGCTTAAACCGACCGGGACAGGGATCTAACTATGGCTACACCTTC
.	TRBJ1-4	TRBV25-1	.	CASIGQGEKLFF	TGTGCCAGCATAGGGCAGGGCGAAAAACTGTTTTTT
.	TRBJ2-3	TRBV18	TRBD2	CASSPSSGSSDTQYF	TGTGCCAGCTCACCGAGTAGCGGGAGCTCAGATACGCAGTATTTT
few	TRBJ1-6	TRBV7-9	.	CASSGAGPNSPLHF	TGTGCCAGCTCCGGGGCAGGCCCTAATTCACCCCTCCACTTT
.	TRBJ2-1	TRBV7-2	.	CASSSRAGQTLYNEQFF	TGTGCCAGCAGCTCAAGAGCGGGACAGACCCTCTACAATGAGCAGTTCTTC
.	TRBJ1-3	TRBV7-9	.	CASSFPGTSGNTIYF	TGTGCCAGCAGCTTCCCAGGAACCTCTGGAAACACCATATATTTT
.	TRBJ1-2	TRBV5-1	TRBD1	CASSLPALAQDRGNYGYTF	TGCGCCAGCAGCTTGCCCGCGCTAGCTCAGGACAGGGGTAACTATGGCTACACCTTC
.	TRBJ1-5	TRBV30	.	CAWSGTGGQPQHF	TGTGCCTGGAGTGGCACCGGCGGACAGCCCCAGCATTTT
.	TRBJ1-1	TRBV18	TRBD1	CASSPVGQGAWGSEAFF	TGTGCCAGCTCACCAGTGGGACAGGGGGCGTGGGGGTCTGAAGCTTTCTTT